The 14 T cell receptor beta chains below all came from one sample that was sequenced in a study of T cell responses to AZD1222 COVID-19 vaccine. Assay used: immunoSEQ multiplex PCR; TCRdb lists only in-frame clones, some missing. The data hold 70,000 to 85,000 clones, with 70% to 90% observed a single time. This sample comprised peripheral blood, obtained on day 0 of AZD1222 vaccination. These receptors were taken from an adult in good health.

This sequence joins TRBV3-1 (or the pseudogene TRBV3-2) and TRBJ2-7; the match to TRBD2 covers 7 bases. The CDR3 consists of 15 residues. Germline V gives CDR1 LGHDT, CDR2 YNNKEL (reference sequence). V lost 4 bases to trimming and J lost 3 bases; unmatched junction nucleotides: 9. The CDR3 reads CASSPISGRDYEQYF. CDR3 DNA sequence: TGTGCCAGCAGCCCGATTAGCGGGCGCGACTACGAGCAGTACTTC.

The chain combines TRBV9 with TRBJ1-3; D not resolved. There are 18 residues in the CDR3. Trimming cost V 1 base and J 4 bases, with 21 bases left between them. CDR1 and CDR2 (germline): SGDLS, YYNGEE. The DNA of the CDR3 is TGTGCCAGCAGCGTAAGTGAACCAACTTGGGAGGCAGGAAACACCATATATTTT. As protein: CASSVSEPTWEAGNTIYF.

The chain links TRBV11-2 to TRBJ2-3; tentatively, D is TRBD1 (6 bases). The CDR3 loop spans 14 amino acids. V was pared by 2 bases and J by 2 bases, with 8 bases between. CDR1 and CDR2 (germline): SGHAT, FQNNGV. CDR3 loop: CASSLQGFTDTQYF. The CDR3, as DNA: TGTGCCAGCAGCTTACAGGGGTTCACAGATACGCAGTATTTT.

The CDR3 sequence is CATKEGEVQHF. The CDR3 DNA is TGTGCCACCAAAGAGGGGGAGGTCCAGCATTTT. The chain has TRBV10-3 and TRBJ1-5; weak D call: TRBD1 (6 bases). The germline V gene encodes CDR1 ENHRY and CDR2 SYGVKD. The CDR3 sequence is 11 residues long. V was trimmed by 10 bases and J by 12 bases, leaving 16 bases between them.

The chain couples TRBV3-1 (or the pseudogene TRBV3-2) to TRBJ1-6; possibly TRBD1 for D (5 bases). The germline V and J ends were trimmed by 5 bases and 7 bases, with 21 bases remaining between them. The CDR3 length is 17 residues. Germline V gene lookup returns CDR1 LGHDT and CDR2 YNNKEL (reference sequence). The CDR3 here is CASSIRAWGTENSPLHF. In DNA form, the CDR3 reads TGTGCCAGCAGCATACGGGCATGGGGGACGGAAAATTCACCCCTCCACTTT.

This chain uses TRBV28 with TRBJ2-1; D is possibly TRBD1 or TRBD2 (5 bases each). Germline V gene lookup returns CDR1 MDHEN and CDR2 SYDVKM. Trimming took off 3 bases at V and 0 bases at J, with 12 bases between the two ends. The CDR3 consists of 16 residues. DNA of the CDR3: TGTGCCAGCAGTTTTTGGGGGAAGAGCTCCTACAATGAGCAGTTCTTC. Amino acid sequence: CASSFWGKSSYNEQFF.

V usage is TRBV21-1 and J usage is TRBJ2-6; TRBD1, the table's D call, lacks a check against the DNA. TRBV21-1 is a pseudogene locus. The CDR3 has 17 amino acids. CDR3 nucleotide sequence: TGTGCCAGCAGCAAAGCCCCGCCAGACTCTGGGGCCAACGTCCTGACTTTC. Its translation is CASSKAPPDSGANVLTF.

This chain links TRBV6-5 with TRBJ1-2, with D possibly TRBD1 on 6 matching bases. CDR1 MNHEY and CDR2 SVGAGI come from the germline V gene. The V end was cut by 7 bases, the J end by 8 bases, with 17 bases between. This CDR3 region has 13 residues. This chain's CDR3 is CASTLRGGQGYTF. The CDR3 nucleotides read TGTGCCAGCACTCTTCGGGGGGGGCAAGGCTACACCTTC.

The chain recombines TRBV2 with TRBJ2-1; 16 bases align to TRBD2. V trimming: 7 bases; J trimming: 9 bases; junction bases outside the gene matches: 3. Per germline, CDR1 SNHLY and CDR2 FYNNEI. The CDR3 contains 14 residues. The chain's CDR3 is CASTGTSGGVEQFF. In DNA, the CDR3 is TGTGCCAGCACGGGGACTAGCGGGGGGGTTGAGCAGTTCTTC.

The DNA for the CDR3 is TGCAGTGCTGGGACCGAAAAACTGTTTTTT. Amino acids: CSAGTEKLFF. The chain combines TRBV20-1 with TRBJ1-4; D perhaps matches TRBD1 (5 bases). V shed 5 bases and J shed 8 bases, with 6 bases lying between them. Germline CDR1 reads DFQATT; CDR2 reads SNEGSKA (reference sequence). The CDR3 sequence is 10 residues long.

This sequence joins TRBV21-1 and TRBJ1-3; TRBD1, the D gene given by the table, was not confirmed from the DNA. TRBV21-1 is a pseudogene segment. The CDR3 is 18 residues long. The chain's CDR3 is CASSGSPGQGIGGNTIYF. CDR3 sequence (DNA): TGTGCCAGCAGCGGATCCCCGGGACAGGGGATCGGGGGAAACACCATATATTTT.

The chain combines TRBV4-1 with TRBJ1-1; 7 positions match TRBD1. Germline values: CDR1 MGHRA, CDR2 YSYEKL. The CDR3 runs to 14 residues. The V and J ends lost 8 bases and 2 bases, in that order; junction bases with no gene match: 8. As DNA, the CDR3 is TGCGCCAGCCGGCCGGGACAGCCTAACACTGAAGCTTTCTTT. It specifies CASRPGQPNTEAFF.

This clone was counted between two and nine times. The J gene is TRBJ2-1, the V gene TRBV11-1, with D perhaps matching TRBD2 (5 bases). Trimming stripped 3 bases from V and 8 bases from J, with 8 bases between. The CDR3 length is 12 residues. Germline assignment: CDR1 SGHAT and CDR2 FQDESV (reference sequence). The DNA of the CDR3 is TGTGCCAGCAGCTTTTCGGGGTATGAGCAGTTCTTC. Amino acid sequence: CASSFSGYEQFF.

J is TRBJ2-5 and V is TRBV4-3; 8 positions match TRBD1. The CDR3 totals 15 residues. Germline CDR1 is LGHNA and CDR2 is YSLEER. The J segment lost 3 bases and the V segment lost 2 bases, leaving 5 bases of the junction unmatched. The CDR3 DNA follows: TGCGCCAGCAGCCAATTTACAGGGGGTAAAGAGACCCAGTACTTC. Protein sequence: CASSQFTGGKETQYF.